This T cell receptor (beta chain) was observed in a study of T cell responses to AZD1222 COVID-19 vaccine. About the research overall: Second doses were pooled across both intervals (about 4 or about 12 weeks). Broader study findings: Repertoires in all cases were sampled only once the peak T cell response had passed. The donor group comprised mostly white British people and more females; the analysis possibly underestimated clonal diversity. Across the whole spike, CD4 TCRs peaked at regions 160-218 and 743-854.

The CDR3 loop spans 16 amino acids. Germline CDR1 is SGHRS and CDR2 is YFSETQ. Data came from immunoSEQ multiplex PCR; TCRdb stores just in-frame clones and leaves some out. This sample has under 150,000 clones; over 90% occur once, and the top ten carry 1.6%. The sample holds a few counts of this clone. Its matching antigen is unknown. Sequence at one end of the junction differs from germline and may be a read error. This clonotype was sampled from an adult in good health. The chain combines TRBV5-1 with TRBJ2-3; TRBD1 agrees at 7 bases. Specimen: peripheral blood, collected on day 0 of AZD1222 vaccination. The CDR3 region is CASSYSDLNRGDMQYF. In DNA form, the CDR3 reads TGCGCCAGCAGCTACTCCGATTTAAACAGGGGAGATATGCAGTATTTT. Based on the CDR3 plus reference TRBV5-1 and TRBJ2-3, the full variable domain is KAGVTQTPRYLIKTRGQQVTLSCSPISGHRSVSWYQQTPGQGLQFLFEYFSETQRNKGNFPGRFSGRQFSNSRSEMNVSTLELGDSALYLCASSYSDLNRGDMQYFGPGTRLTVL.